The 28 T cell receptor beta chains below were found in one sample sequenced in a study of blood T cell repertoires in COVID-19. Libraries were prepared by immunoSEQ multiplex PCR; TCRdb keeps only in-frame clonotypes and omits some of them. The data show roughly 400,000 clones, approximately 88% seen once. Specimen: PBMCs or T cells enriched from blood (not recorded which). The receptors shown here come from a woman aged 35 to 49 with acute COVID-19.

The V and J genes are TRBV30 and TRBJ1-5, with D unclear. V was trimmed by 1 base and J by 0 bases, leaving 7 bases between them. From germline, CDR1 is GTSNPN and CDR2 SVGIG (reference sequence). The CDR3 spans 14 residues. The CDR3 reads CAWSGPYSNQPQHF. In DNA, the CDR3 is TGTGCCTGGAGTGGGCCGTATAGCAATCAGCCCCAGCATTTT.

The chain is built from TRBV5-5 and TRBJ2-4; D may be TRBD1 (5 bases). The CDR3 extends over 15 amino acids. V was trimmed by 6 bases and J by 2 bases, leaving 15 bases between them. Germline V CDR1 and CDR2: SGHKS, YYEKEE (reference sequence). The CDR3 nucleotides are TGTGCCAGCACCCCCCTGGACATTCCCAAAAACATTCAGTACTTC. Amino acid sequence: CASTPLDIPKNIQYF.

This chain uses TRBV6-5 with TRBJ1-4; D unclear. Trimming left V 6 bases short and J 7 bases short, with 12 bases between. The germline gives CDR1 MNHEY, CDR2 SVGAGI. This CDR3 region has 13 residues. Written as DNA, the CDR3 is TGTGCCAGCAGGGAGGGTGCTGGTGAAAAACTGTTTTTT. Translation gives CASREGAGEKLFF.

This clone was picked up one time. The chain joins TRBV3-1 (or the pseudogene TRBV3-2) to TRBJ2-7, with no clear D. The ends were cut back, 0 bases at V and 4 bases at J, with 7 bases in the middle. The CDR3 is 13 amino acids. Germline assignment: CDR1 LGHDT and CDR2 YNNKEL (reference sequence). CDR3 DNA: TGTGCCAGCAGCCAAGACCGGTCGTACGAGCAGTACTTC. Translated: CASSQDRSYEQYF.

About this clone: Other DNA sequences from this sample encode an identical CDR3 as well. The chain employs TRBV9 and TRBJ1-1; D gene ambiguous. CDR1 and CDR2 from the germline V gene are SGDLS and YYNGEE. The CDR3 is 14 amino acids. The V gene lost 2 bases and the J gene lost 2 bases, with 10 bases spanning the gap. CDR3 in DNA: TGTGCCAGCAGCGTCGACACCCTTAACACTGAAGCTTTCTTT. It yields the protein CASSVDTLNTEAFF.

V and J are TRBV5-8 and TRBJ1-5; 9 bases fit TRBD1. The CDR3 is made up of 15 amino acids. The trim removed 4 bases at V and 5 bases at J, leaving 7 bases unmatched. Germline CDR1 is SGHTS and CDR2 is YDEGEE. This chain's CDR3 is CASSVHTGGYQPQHF. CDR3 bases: TGTGCCAGCAGCGTCCATACAGGGGGCTATCAGCCCCAGCATTTT.

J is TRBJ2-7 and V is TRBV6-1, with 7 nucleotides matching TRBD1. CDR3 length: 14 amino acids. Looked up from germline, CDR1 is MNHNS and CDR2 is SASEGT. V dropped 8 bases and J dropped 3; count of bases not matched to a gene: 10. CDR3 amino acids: CASGSTGQLYEQYF. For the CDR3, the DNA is TGTGCCAGCGGATCCACGGGACAGCTCTACGAGCAGTACTTC.

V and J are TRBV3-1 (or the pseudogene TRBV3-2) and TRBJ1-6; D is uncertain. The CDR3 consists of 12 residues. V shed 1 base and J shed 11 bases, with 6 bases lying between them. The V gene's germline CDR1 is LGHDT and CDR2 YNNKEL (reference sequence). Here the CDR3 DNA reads TGTGCCAGCAGCCAAGCTTATACACCCCTCCACTTT. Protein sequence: CASSQAYTPLHF.

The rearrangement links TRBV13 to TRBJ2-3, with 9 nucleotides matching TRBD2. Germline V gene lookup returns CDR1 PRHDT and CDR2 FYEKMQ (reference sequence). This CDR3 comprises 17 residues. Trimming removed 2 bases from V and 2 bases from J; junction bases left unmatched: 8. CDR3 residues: CASSLRGRTSATDTQYF. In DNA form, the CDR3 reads TGTGCCAGCAGCTTACGGGGAAGGACTAGCGCCACAGATACGCAGTATTTT.

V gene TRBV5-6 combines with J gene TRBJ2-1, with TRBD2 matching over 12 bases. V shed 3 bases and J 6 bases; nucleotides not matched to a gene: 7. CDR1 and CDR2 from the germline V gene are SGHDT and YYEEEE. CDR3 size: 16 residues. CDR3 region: CASSYLGLAGFNEQFF. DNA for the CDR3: TGTGCCAGCAGCTATTTAGGACTAGCGGGGTTCAATGAGCAGTTCTTC.

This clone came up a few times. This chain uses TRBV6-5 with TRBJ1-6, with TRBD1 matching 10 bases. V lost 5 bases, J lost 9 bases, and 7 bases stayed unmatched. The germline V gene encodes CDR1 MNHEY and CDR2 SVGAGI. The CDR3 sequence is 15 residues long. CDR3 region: CASSQLDRGLSPLHF. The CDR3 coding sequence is TGTGCCAGCAGTCAACTCGACAGGGGGCTTTCACCCCTCCACTTT.

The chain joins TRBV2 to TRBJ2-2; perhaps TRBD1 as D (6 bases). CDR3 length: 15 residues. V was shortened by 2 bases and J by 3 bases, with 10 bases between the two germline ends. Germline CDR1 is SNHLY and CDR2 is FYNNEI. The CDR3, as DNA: TGTGCCAGCAGTGAAAACAGGGTTCACACCGGGGAGCTGTTTTTT. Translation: CASSENRVHTGELFF.

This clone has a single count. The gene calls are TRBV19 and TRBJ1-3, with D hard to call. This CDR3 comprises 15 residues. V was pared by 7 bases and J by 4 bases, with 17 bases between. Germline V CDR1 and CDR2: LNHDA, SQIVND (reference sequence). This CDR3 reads CASMRGRVFGNTIYF. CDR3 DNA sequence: TGTGCCAGTATGCGCGGGAGGGTGTTCGGAAACACCATATATTTT.

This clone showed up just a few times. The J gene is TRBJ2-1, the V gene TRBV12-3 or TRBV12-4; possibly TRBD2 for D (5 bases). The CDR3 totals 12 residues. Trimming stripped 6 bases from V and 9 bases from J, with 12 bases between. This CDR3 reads CASSAAGTEQFF. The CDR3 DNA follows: TGTGCCAGCAGCGCGGCGGGCACTGAGCAGTTCTTC.

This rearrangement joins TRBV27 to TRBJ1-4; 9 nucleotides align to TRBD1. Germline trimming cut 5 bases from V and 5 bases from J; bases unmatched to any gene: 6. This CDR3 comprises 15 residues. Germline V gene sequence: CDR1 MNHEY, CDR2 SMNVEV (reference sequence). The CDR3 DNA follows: TGTGCCAGCAGTCCTCTCGGGACAGGGAATGAAAAACTGTTTTTT. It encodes CASSPLGTGNEKLFF.

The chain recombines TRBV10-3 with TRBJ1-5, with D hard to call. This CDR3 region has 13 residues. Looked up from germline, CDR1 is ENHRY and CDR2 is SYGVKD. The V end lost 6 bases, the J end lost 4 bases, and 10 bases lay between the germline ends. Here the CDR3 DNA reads TGTGCCATCAGAAATACAGAAAATCAGCCCCAGCATTTT. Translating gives CAIRNTENQPQHF.

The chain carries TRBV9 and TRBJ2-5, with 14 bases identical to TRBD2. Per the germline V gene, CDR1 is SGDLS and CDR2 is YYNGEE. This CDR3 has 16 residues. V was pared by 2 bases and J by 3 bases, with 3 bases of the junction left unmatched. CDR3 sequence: CASSVGTSGGKETQYF. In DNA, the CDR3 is TGTGCCAGCAGCGTCGGGACTAGCGGGGGTAAAGAGACCCAGTACTTC.

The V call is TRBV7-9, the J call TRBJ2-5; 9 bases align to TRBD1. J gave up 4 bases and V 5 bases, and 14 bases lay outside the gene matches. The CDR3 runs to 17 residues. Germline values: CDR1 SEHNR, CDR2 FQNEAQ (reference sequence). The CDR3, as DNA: TGTGCCAGCAGCCCCCAGACCGGACAGGGGTGGGGAGAGACCCAGTACTTC. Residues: CASSPQTGQGWGETQYF.

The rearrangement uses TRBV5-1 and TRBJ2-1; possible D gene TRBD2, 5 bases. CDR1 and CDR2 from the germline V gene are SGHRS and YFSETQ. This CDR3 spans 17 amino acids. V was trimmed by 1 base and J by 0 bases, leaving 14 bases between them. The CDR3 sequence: CASSLTNFGGSYNEQFF. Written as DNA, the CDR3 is TGCGCCAGCAGCTTGACGAATTTCGGAGGCTCCTACAATGAGCAGTTCTTC.

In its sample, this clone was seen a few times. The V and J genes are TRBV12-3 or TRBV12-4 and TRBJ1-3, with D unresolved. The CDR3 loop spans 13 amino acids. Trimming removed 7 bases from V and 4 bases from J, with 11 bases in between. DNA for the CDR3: TGTGCCAGCACCCGGACGGGAGGAAACACCATATATTTT. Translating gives CASTRTGGNTIYF.

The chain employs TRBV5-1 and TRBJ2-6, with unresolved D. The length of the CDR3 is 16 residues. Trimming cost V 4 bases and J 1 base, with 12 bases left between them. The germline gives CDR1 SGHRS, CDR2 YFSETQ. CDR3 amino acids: CASSNLVHSGANVLTF. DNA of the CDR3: TGCGCCAGCAGCAACCTTGTACATTCTGGGGCCAACGTCCTGACTTTC.

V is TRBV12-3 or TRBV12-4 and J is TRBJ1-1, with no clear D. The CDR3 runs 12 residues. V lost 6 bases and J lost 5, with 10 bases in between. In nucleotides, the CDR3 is TGTGCCAGCAGCCAGGACTTTACTGAAGCTTTCTTT. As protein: CASSQDFTEAFF.

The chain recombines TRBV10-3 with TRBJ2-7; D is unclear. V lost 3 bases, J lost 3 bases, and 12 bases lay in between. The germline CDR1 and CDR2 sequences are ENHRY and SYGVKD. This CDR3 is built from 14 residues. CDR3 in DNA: TGTGCCATCAGTGATACCTATTCAGGCTACGAGCAGTACTTC. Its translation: CAISDTYSGYEQYF.

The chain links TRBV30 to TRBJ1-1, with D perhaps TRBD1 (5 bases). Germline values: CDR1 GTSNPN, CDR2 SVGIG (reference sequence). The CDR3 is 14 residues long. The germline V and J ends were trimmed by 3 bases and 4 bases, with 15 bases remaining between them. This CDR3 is CAWSPWLGGTEAFF. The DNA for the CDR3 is TGTGCCTGGAGCCCCTGGCTCGGGGGCACTGAAGCTTTCTTT.

This CDR3 reads CASSQGNRGYEKLFF. The CDR3 DNA follows: TGCGCCAGCAGCCAAGGCAACAGGGGATATGAAAAACTGTTTTTT. The V gene is TRBV4-1, the J gene TRBJ1-4; the match to TRBD1 covers 7 bases. The CDR3 length is 15 residues. The J segment lost 6 bases and the V segment lost 1 base, leaving 5 bases of the junction unmatched. Per the germline V gene, CDR1 is MGHRA and CDR2 is YSYEKL.

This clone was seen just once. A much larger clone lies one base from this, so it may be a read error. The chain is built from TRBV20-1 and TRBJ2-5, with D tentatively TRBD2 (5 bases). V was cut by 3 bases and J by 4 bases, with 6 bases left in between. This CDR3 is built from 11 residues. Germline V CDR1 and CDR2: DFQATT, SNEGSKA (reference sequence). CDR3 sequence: CSASGVETQYF. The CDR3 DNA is TGCAGTGCTAGCGGGGTAGAGACCCAGTACTTC.

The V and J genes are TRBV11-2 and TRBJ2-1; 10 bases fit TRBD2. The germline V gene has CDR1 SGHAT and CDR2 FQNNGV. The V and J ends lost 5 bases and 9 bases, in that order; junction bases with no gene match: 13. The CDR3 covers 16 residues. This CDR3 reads CASSLAGVSSWSEQFF. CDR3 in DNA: TGTGCCAGCAGCCTAGCGGGGGTGTCTAGCTGGAGTGAGCAGTTCTTC.

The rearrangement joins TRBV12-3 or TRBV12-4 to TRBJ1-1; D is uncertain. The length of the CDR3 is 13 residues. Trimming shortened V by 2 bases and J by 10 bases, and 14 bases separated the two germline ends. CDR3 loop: CASSLKAASGAFF. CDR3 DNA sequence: TGTGCCAGCAGTTTAAAGGCGGCCTCTGGAGCTTTCTTT.